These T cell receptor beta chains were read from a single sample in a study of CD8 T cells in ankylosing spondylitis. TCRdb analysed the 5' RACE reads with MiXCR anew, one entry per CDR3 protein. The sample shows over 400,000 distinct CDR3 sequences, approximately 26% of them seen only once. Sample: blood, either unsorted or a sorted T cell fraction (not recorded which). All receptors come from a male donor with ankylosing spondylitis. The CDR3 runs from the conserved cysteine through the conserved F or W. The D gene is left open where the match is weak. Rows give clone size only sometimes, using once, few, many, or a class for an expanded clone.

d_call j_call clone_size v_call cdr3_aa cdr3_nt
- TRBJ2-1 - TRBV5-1 CASSLVVSHYNEQFF TGCGCCAGCAGCTTGGTCGTTAGCCACTACAATGAGCAGTTCTTC
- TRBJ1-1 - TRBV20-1 CSARDHRASNTEAFF TGCAGTGCTAGAGACCACCGGGCTAGCAACACTGAAGCTTTCTTT
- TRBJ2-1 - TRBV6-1 CASSPRGILSSYNEQFF TGTGCCAGCAGTCCCCGCGGGATCTTAAGCTCCTACAATGAGCAGTTCTTC
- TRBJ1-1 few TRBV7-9 CASSLEIGLAFF TGTGCCAGCAGCTTAGAGATCGGGTTAGCTTTCTTT
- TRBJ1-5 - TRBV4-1 CASSQDGTGNQPQHF TGCGCCAGCAGCCAAGATGGGACGGGGAATCAGCCCCAGCATTTT
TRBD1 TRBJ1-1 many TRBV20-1 CSEGDRDAFF TGCAGTGAAGGGGACAGGGACGCTTTCTTT
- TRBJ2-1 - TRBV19 CASSTRRDGTYNEQFF TGTGCCAGTAGTACACGCCGGGACGGGACCTACAATGAGCAGTTCTTC
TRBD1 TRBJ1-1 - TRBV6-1 CASSVHPGQGITEAFF TGTGCCAGCAGTGTTCATCCGGGACAGGGGATAACTGAAGCTTTCTTT
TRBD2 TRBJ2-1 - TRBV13 CASSWDPFSSGRNNEQFF TGTGCCAGCAGCTGGGACCCCTTCTCTAGCGGGAGGAATAATGAGCAGTTCTTC
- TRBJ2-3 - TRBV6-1 CASSETIAASTDTQYF TGTGCCAGCAGTGAAACCATAGCGGCTAGCACAGATACGCAGTATTTT
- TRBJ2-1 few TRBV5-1 CASSFMGDEQFF TGCGCCAGCAGCTTTATGGGAGATGAGCAGTTCTTC
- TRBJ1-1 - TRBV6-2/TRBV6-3 CASISRGLNTEAFF TGTGCCAGCATCTCGAGGGGATTGAACACTGAAGCTTTCTTT
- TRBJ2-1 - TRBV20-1 CSARSSATYNEQFF TGCAGTGCTAGATCTAGCGCGACTTACAATGAGCAGTTCTTC
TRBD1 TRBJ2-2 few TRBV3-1 CASSQEAGTGDTGELFF TGTGCCAGCAGCCAAGAGGCCGGGACAGGGGACACCGGGGAGCTGTTTTTT
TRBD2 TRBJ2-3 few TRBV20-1 CSALHPKTSGTDTQYF TGCAGTGCTCTTCACCCAAAGACTAGCGGCACAGATACGCAGTATTTT
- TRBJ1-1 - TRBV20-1 CSARGGVNTEAFF TGCAGTGCTCGAGGGGGGGTGAACACTGAAGCTTTCTTT
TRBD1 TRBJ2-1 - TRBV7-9 CASSSRDRGYNEQFF TGTGCCAGCAGCTCCCGGGACAGAGGTTACAATGAGCAGTTCTTC
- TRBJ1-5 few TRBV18 CASSPKQGNQPQHF TGTGCCAGCTCACCAAAACAGGGTAATCAGCCCCAGCATTTT
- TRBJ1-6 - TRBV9 CASSVGGVYNSPLHF TGTGCCAGCAGCGTTGGGGGTGTCTATAATTCACCCCTCCACTTT